Each of the 29 T cell receptor beta chains below was sequenced from the same sample in a study of blood T cell repertoires in COVID-19. Profiled with immunoSEQ multiplex PCR; TCRdb holds only in-frame clones, not every one. The profile covers roughly 700,000 clones, with just under 90% appearing a single time and over 0.2% taken by the ten largest. The sequenced sample was peripheral blood. These receptors came from a woman under 30 with acute or convalescent COVID-19.

The chain recombines TRBV5-1 with TRBJ1-2; TRBD1 aligns across 10 bases. The CDR3 totals 15 residues. The ends lost 0 bases at V and 4 bases at J; junction bases unmatched: 3. CDR1 and CDR2 from the germline V gene are SGHRS and YFSETQ. CDR3 in amino acids: CASSLGDRGAYGYTF. Written as DNA, the CDR3 is TGCGCCAGCAGCTTGGGGGACAGGGGTGCCTATGGCTACACCTTC.

The gene calls are TRBV15 and TRBJ1-4, with D possibly TRBD1 on 6 matching bases. The ends were cut back, 0 bases at V and 10 bases at J, with 15 bases in the middle. The CDR3 runs to 15 residues. Germline V gene data show CDR1 as LNHNV and CDR2 as YYDKDF (reference sequence). The DNA for the CDR3 is TGTGCCACCAGCAGAGATACAACAGGGCAGGGAAAACTGTTTTTT. This gives the protein CATSRDTTGQGKLFF.

The chain combines TRBV18 with TRBJ2-5, with 7 bases that match TRBD2. Germline-derived CDR1 and CDR2 are KGHSH and LQKENI. This CDR3 is built from 15 residues. Unmatched junction bases numbered 8, after V lost 4 bases and J lost 3 bases. CDR3 protein: CASSRLARSEETQYF. The DNA of the CDR3 is TGTGCCAGCTCACGACTAGCAAGATCAGAAGAGACCCAGTACTTC.

The rearrangement uses TRBV12-2 and TRBJ1-2; the D call in the table, TRBD1, was not verified against the DNA. TRBV12-2 is given as a pseudogene. This CDR3 has 18 amino acids. As DNA, the CDR3 is TGTGCAAGTCGCTTAGTGACGGGGACAGGTTGGCGGATCTATGGCTACACCTTC. Its translation: CASRLVTGTGWRIYGYTF.

This clone occurred a few times. The rearrangement joins TRBV5-1 to TRBJ2-7; TRBD2 might be the D (7 bases). Germline V lookup: CDR1 SGHRS, CDR2 YFSETQ. V dropped 4 bases and J dropped 4 bases, with 15 bases sitting between them. This CDR3 has 14 residues. This chain's CDR3 is CASSGGAVGYEQYF. CDR3 nucleotide sequence: TGCGCCAGCAGCGGGGGGGCAGTAGGTTACGAGCAGTACTTC.

The gene calls are TRBV5-1 and TRBJ1-1; D unresolved. Trimming removed 0 bases at V and 4 bases at J, with 10 bases between. The germline V gene encodes CDR1 SGHRS and CDR2 YFSETQ. The CDR3 length is 14 residues. The chain's CDR3 is CASSLAIPGTEAFF. CDR3 DNA: TGCGCCAGCAGCTTGGCCATCCCCGGCACTGAAGCTTTCTTT.

The chain employs TRBV7-2 and TRBJ1-5; D is unresolved. The V gene's germline CDR1 is SGHTA and CDR2 FQGNSA. The CDR3 totals 14 residues. V gave up 3 bases and J gave up 6 bases, with 12 bases separating them. CDR3 nucleotides: TGTGCCAGCAGCTTGATTGGTCTAAGTCAGCCCCAGCATTTT. Translation: CASSLIGLSQPQHF.

The genes are TRBV11-2 and TRBJ2-7; possible D gene TRBD1, 6 bases. This CDR3 is built from 14 residues. CDR1 is SGHAT and CDR2 is FQNNGV in the germline V gene. The V end was cut by 0 bases, the J end by 2 bases, with 8 bases between. CDR3: CASSLEGHPYEQYF. The CDR3 nucleotides are TGTGCCAGCAGCTTAGAGGGACATCCCTACGAGCAGTACTTC.

This chain links TRBV4-1 with TRBJ2-2, with 9 nucleotides matching TRBD1. V gave up 4 bases and J gave up 4 bases; unmatched junction bases: 7. Germline assignment: CDR1 MGHRA and CDR2 YSYEKL. CDR3 size: 16 residues. The CDR3 region is CASSLIQGAGTGELFF. The CDR3, as DNA: TGCGCCAGCAGCCTGATACAGGGGGCGGGCACCGGGGAGCTGTTTTTT.

The V call is TRBV6-1, the J call TRBJ1-1; D is ambiguous. The CDR3 has 13 amino acids. CDR1 MNHNS and CDR2 SASEGT come from the germline V gene. V was shortened by 5 bases and J by 0 bases, with 7 bases between the two germline ends. CDR3: CASSPRMNTEAFF. The DNA for the CDR3 is TGTGCCAGCAGTCCCCGTATGAACACTGAAGCTTTCTTT.

Of note for this clone: The same CDR3 arises from other DNA sequences in this sample as well. CDR3 bases: TGTGCCAGCCGAGGGCTATCTTCCTACGAGCAGTACTTC. This translates into CASRGLSSYEQYF. The chain uses TRBV6-5 and TRBJ2-7; D perhaps matches TRBD2 (5 bases). V was trimmed by 8 bases and J by 1 base, leaving 12 bases between them. This CDR3 spans 13 amino acids. CDR1 MNHEY and CDR2 SVGAGI come from the germline V gene.

The chain carries TRBV27 and TRBJ1-1; 12 bases match TRBD1. The CDR3 spans 15 residues. V was clipped by 7 bases and J by 5 bases; unmatched bases: 8. CDR1 and CDR2 from the germline V gene are MNHEY and SMNVEV (reference sequence). The CDR3 nucleotides are TGTGCCAGCACCTCCGGGACAGGGGGCAGTACTGAAGCTTTCTTT. This sequence encodes CASTSGTGGSTEAFF.

This chain uses TRBV10-1 with TRBJ2-2; 7 nucleotides line up with TRBD1. Looked up from germline, CDR1 is WNHNN and CDR2 is SYGVQD (reference sequence). The CDR3 sequence is 17 residues long. With 8 bases clipped from V and 3 bases from J, the junction kept 15 bases outside the gene matches. DNA of the CDR3: TGCGCCAGCCGATTCACGTACGACAGGGTAGACACCGGGGAGCTGTTTTTT. Protein product: CASRFTYDRVDTGELFF.

The V and J genes are TRBV18 and TRBJ1-1; D is perhaps TRBD1 (5 bases). The CDR3 is 15 amino acids. Germline CDR1 reads KGHSH; CDR2 reads LQKENI. Trimming shortened V by 0 bases and J by 5 bases, and 13 bases separated the two germline ends. CDR3 region: CASSPPSREGTEAFF. The CDR3, as DNA: TGTGCCAGCTCACCACCTAGCAGGGAAGGAACTGAAGCTTTCTTT.

The chain recombines TRBV7-6 with TRBJ1-4; a possible D gene is TRBD1 (5 bases). V was trimmed by 1 base and J by 5 bases, leaving 11 bases between them. The CDR3 has 15 amino acids. Germline-derived CDR1 and CDR2 are SGHVS and FNYEAQ. The CDR3 DNA sequence: TGTGCCAGCAGCTTAGTAGGGGTCGGGAATGAAAAACTGTTTTTT. Residues: CASSLVGVGNEKLFF.

The rearrangement uses TRBV27 and TRBJ1-6, with D maybe TRBD1 (6 bases). The CDR3 has 15 amino acids. Germline lookup yields CDR1 MNHEY and CDR2 SMNVEV (reference sequence). V was cut by 4 bases and J by 10 bases, with 17 bases left in between. The CDR3, as DNA: TGTGCCAGCAGTTCCCCGGGGGGGCTGTGGTCACCCCTCCACTTT. It is translated as CASSSPGGLWSPLHF.

The chain uses TRBV6-6 and TRBJ2-7; D perhaps matches TRBD1 (5 bases). The CDR3 runs 14 residues. In germline, CDR1 is MNHNY, CDR2 SVGAGI (reference sequence). V lost 6 bases and J lost 5, with 17 bases in between. For the CDR3, the DNA is TGTGCCAGCAGGCTCAGGGATCTGACGAACGAGCAGTACTTC. This encodes CASRLRDLTNEQYF.

The V call is TRBV4-3, the J call TRBJ2-7; D possibly corresponds to TRBD2 (6 bases). V shed 0 bases and J shed 7 bases, with 19 bases lying between them. Germline lookup yields CDR1 LGHNA and CDR2 YSLEER. The CDR3 has 16 amino acids. The CDR3 is CASSQEGGLSSREQYF. In nucleotides, the CDR3 is TGCGCCAGCAGCCAAGAAGGAGGGTTGTCGTCGCGGGAGCAGTACTTC.

This chain uses TRBV19 with TRBJ1-2; TRBD1 agrees at 8 bases. Looked up from germline, CDR1 is LNHDA and CDR2 is SQIVND (reference sequence). The CDR3 contains 17 residues. V lost 0 bases and J lost 4; bases outside the gene matches: 10. CDR3 in DNA: TGTGCCAGTAGTATAGAATTTCCGGACAGGGAACTCTATGGCTACACCTTC. This translates into CASSIEFPDRELYGYTF.

V usage is TRBV27 and J usage is TRBJ1-2; 9 bases fit TRBD1. After removal of 2 bases from V and 7 bases from J, the junction contained 8 bases not matched to a gene. CDR3 length equals 15 residues. Germline assignment: CDR1 MNHEY and CDR2 SMNVEV (reference sequence). The CDR3 here is CASSLITGGVGGYTF. CDR3 in DNA: TGTGCCAGCAGTTTAATTACAGGGGGCGTGGGTGGCTACACCTTC.

The chain is built from TRBV5-5 and TRBJ1-4, with D possibly being TRBD1 (5 bases). This CDR3 comprises 14 residues. CDR1 and CDR2 (germline): SGHKS, YYEKEE (reference sequence). V lost 2 bases and J lost 4, with 9 bases in between. Written as DNA, the CDR3 is TGTGCCAGCAGCTTCGGGGGGGATAATGAAAAACTGTTTTTT. Translation: CASSFGGDNEKLFF.

The chain uses TRBV5-5 and TRBJ1-1, with a weak D call TRBD1 (6 bases). Germline V gives CDR1 SGHKS, CDR2 YYEKEE (reference sequence). The CDR3 is 15 amino acids. V dropped 0 bases and J dropped 4 bases, with 13 bases sitting between them. CDR3 sequence (DNA): TGTGCCAGCAGCTTGGTAGGGGACACTGGCACTGAAGCTTTCTTT. Translating it yields CASSLVGDTGTEAFF.

The CDR3 spells CASGRRGSFYGYTF. In DNA, the CDR3 is TGTGCCAGCGGTCGGAGGGGATCCTTCTATGGCTACACCTTC. J is TRBJ1-2 and V is TRBV7-9; perhaps TRBD1 as D (5 bases). The CDR3 runs 14 residues. The V gene's germline CDR1 is SEHNR and CDR2 FQNEAQ (reference sequence). Trimming pared 8 bases from V and 4 bases from J, leaving 17 bases between.

This chain links TRBV7-9 with TRBJ2-3, with a possible D match to TRBD2 (5 bases). The length of the CDR3 is 17 residues. The germline gives CDR1 SEHNR, CDR2 FQNEAQ (reference sequence). With 2 bases removed from V and 4 bases from J, the gap between germline ends came to 19 bases. The CDR3 region has the DNA TGTGCCAGCAGCTTATTGGTAGAGGGAGCTATCCCAGATACGCAGTATTTT. The encoded protein is CASSLLVEGAIPDTQYF.

This rearrangement joins TRBV27 to TRBJ1-5, with TRBD1 matching over 7 bases. The germline CDR1 and CDR2 sequences are MNHEY and SMNVEV (reference sequence). The CDR3 covers 15 residues. Trimming removed 6 bases from V and 5 bases from J; junction bases left unmatched: 10. The CDR3 nucleotides are TGTGCCAGCAGATCGGGACAGAAATTATATCAGCCCCAGCATTTT. This sequence encodes CASRSGQKLYQPQHF.

The V call is TRBV6-5, the J call TRBJ1-3; 7 bases are a match to TRBD1. J gave up 0 bases and V 6 bases, and 5 bases lay outside the gene matches. Germline V gene data show CDR1 as MNHEY and CDR2 as SVGAGI. This CDR3 has 15 amino acids. CDR3 DNA sequence: TGTGCCAGCAGCTCCGACAGGGACTCTGGAAACACCATATATTTT. This gives the protein CASSSDRDSGNTIYF.

This clone has only one observation. The chain couples TRBV7-9 to TRBJ2-7, with a weak D call TRBD1 (5 bases). V dropped 5 bases and J dropped 1 base, with 12 bases sitting between them. Germline V gene sequence: CDR1 SEHNR, CDR2 FQNEAQ (reference sequence). The CDR3 extends over 14 amino acids. CDR3 loop: CASSPRTTSYEQYF. The CDR3 region has the DNA TGTGCCAGCAGCCCACGGACAACTTCCTACGAGCAGTACTTC.

CDR3 sequence (DNA): TGTGCCAGCAGCTTGGCGGGTCTTTATGGCTACACCTTC. It yields the protein CASSLAGLYGYTF. The rearrangement uses TRBV5-4 and TRBJ1-2, with no clear D. The CDR3 covers 13 residues. Germline assignment: CDR1 SGHNT and CDR2 YYREEE (reference sequence). The V and J ends lost 0 bases and 5 bases respectively, with 8 bases between them. The variable domain in full, completed from reference TRBV5-4 and TRBJ1-2, reads ETGVTQSPTHLIKTRGQQVTLRCSSQSGHNTVSWYQQALGQGPQFIFQYYREEENGRGNFPPRFSGLQFPNYSSELNVNALELDDSALYLCASSLAGLYGYTFGSGTRLTVV.

The J gene is TRBJ1-2, the V gene TRBV7-3, with D possibly being TRBD1 (5 bases). CDR1 and CDR2 (germline): SGHTA, FQGTGA. V was clipped by 5 bases and J by 4 bases, with 14 bases between them. The CDR3 is made up of 14 amino acids. The CDR3 sequence is CASSPGQGRYGYTF. CDR3 DNA sequence: TGTGCCAGCAGCCCAGGGCAGGGCCGCTATGGCTACACCTTC.